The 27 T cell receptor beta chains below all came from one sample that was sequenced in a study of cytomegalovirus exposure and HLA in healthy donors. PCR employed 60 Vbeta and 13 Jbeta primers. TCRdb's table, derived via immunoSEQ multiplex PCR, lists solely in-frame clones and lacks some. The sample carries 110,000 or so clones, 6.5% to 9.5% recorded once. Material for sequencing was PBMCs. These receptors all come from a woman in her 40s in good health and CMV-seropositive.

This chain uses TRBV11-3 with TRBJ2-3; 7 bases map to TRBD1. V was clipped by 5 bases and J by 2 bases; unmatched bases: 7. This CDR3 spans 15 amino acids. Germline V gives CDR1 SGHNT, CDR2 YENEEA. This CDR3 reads CASSVTGVSTDTQYF. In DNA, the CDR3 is TGTGCCAGCAGCGTCACAGGGGTTTCCACAGATACGCAGTATTTT. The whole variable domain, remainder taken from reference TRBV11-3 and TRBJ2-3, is EAGVVQSPRYKIIEKKQPVAFWCNPISGHNTLYWYLQNLGQGPELLIRYENEEAVDDSQLPKDRFSAERLKGVDSTLKIQPAELGDSAVYLCASSVTGVSTDTQYFGPGTRLTVL.

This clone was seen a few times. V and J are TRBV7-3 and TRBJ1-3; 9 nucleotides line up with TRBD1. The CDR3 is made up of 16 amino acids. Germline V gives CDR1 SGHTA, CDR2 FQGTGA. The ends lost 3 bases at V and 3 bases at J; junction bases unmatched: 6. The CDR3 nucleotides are TGTGCCAGCAGCTTCCAGGGACAGGGTGGTGGAAACACCATATATTTT. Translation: CASSFQGQGGGNTIYF.

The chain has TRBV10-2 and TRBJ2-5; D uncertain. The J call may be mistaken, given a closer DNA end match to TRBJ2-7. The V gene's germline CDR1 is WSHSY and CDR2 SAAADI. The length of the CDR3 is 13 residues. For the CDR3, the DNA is TGCGCCAGCGCTCCTCCAGAGAACTACGAGCAGTACTTC. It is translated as CASAPPENYEQYF.

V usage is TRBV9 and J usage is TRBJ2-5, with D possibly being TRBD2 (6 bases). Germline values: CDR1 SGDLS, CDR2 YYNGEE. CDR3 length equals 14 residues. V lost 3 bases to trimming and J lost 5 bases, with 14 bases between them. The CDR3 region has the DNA TGTGCCAGCAGCGCCCAAGGGACTGTTGAGACCCAGTACTTC. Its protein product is CASSAQGTVETQYF.

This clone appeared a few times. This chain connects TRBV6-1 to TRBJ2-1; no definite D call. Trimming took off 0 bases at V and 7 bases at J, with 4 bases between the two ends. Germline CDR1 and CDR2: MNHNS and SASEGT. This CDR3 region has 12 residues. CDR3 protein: CASSEARNEQFF. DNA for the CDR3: TGTGCCAGCAGTGAAGCGAGGAATGAGCAGTTCTTC.

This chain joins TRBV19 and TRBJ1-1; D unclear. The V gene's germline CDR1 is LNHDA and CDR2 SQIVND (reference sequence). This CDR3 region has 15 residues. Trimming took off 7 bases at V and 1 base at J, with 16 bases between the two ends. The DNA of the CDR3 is TGTGCCAGTAAGAATAGGCGGGGAGGGAACACTGAAGCTTTCTTT. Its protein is CASKNRRGGNTEAFF. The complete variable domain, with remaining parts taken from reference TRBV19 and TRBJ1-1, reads DGGITQSPKYLFRKEGQNVTLSCEQNLNHDAMYWYRQDPGQGLRLIYYSQIVNDFQKGDIAEGYSVSREKKESFPLTVTSAQKNPTAFYLCASKNRRGGNTEAFFGQGTRLTVV.

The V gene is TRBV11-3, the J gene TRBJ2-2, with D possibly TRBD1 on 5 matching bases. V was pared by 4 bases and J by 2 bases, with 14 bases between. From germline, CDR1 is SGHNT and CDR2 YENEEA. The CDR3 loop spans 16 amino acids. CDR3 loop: CASSSLTEYNTGELFF. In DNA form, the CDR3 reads TGTGCCAGCAGCTCGCTGACAGAGTATAACACCGGGGAGCTGTTTTTT.

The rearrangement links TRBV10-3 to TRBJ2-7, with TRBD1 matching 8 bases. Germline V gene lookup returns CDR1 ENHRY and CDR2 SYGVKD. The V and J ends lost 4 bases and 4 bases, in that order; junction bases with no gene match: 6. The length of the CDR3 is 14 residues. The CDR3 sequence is CAISGGQEWYEQYF. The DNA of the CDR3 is TGTGCCATCAGTGGGGGACAGGAGTGGTACGAGCAGTACTTC.

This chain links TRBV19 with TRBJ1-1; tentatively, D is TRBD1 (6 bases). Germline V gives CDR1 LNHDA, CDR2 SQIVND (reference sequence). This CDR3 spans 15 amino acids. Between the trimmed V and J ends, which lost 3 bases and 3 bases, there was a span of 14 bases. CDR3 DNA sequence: TGTGCCAGTAGTATCTGGGCAGGGGCGGACACTGAAGCTTTCTTT. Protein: CASSIWAGADTEAFF. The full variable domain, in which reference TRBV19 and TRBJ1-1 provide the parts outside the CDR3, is DGGITQSPKYLFRKEGQNVTLSCEQNLNHDAMYWYRQDPGQGLRLIYYSQIVNDFQKGDIAEGYSVSREKKESFPLTVTSAQKNPTAFYLCASSIWAGADTEAFFGQGTRLTVV.

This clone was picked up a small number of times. The CDR3 region is CASKRATNEKLFF. The CDR3 DNA reads TGTGCCAGCAAGAGGGCAACTAATGAAAAACTGTTTTTT. The gene calls are TRBV2 and TRBJ1-4; D gene uncertain. The germline V gene encodes CDR1 SNHLY and CDR2 FYNNEI. The CDR3 runs to 13 residues. V lost 7 bases, J lost 0 bases, and 6 bases lay in between.

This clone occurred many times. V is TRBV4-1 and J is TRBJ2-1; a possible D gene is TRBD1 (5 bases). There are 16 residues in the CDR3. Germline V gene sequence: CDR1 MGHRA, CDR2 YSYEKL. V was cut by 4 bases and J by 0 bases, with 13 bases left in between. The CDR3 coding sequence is TGCGCCAGCAGCCTGATAAGGGGTGCCTCCTACAATGAGCAGTTCTTC. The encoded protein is CASSLIRGASYNEQFF.

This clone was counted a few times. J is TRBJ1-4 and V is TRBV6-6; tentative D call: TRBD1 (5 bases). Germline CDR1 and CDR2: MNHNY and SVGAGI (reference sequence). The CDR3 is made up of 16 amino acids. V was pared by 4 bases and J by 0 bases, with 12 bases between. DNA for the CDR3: TGTGCCAGCAGTTCGACAGAAGTCGCAACTAATGAAAAACTGTTTTTT. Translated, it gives CASSSTEVATNEKLFF.

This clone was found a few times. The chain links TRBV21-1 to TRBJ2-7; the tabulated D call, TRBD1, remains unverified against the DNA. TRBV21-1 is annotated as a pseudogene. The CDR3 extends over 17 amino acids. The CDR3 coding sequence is TGTGCCAGCAGCAAATGGCCCCCGGGACAGGGTTCCTACGAGCAGTACTTC. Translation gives CASSKWPPGQGSYEQYF.

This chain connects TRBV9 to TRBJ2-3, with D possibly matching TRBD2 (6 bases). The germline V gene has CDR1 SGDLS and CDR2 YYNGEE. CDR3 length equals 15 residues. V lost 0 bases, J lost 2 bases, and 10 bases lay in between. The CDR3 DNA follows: TGTGCCAGCAGCGTAGTAGGGAGGTTCACAGATACGCAGTATTTT. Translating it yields CASSVVGRFTDTQYF.

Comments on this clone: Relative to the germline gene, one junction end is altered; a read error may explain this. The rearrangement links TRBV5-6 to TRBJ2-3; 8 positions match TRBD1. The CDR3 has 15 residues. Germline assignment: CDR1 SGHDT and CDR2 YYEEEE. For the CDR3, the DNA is TGTGCCAGCAGCTTGGGACAGGGGATCACAGATACGCAGTTTTTT. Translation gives CASSLGQGITDTQFF.

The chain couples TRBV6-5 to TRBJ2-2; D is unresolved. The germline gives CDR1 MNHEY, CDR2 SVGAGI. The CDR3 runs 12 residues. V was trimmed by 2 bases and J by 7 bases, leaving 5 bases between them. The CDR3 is CASSYPSGELFF. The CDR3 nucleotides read TGTGCCAGCAGTTACCCCAGCGGGGAGCTGTTTTTT.

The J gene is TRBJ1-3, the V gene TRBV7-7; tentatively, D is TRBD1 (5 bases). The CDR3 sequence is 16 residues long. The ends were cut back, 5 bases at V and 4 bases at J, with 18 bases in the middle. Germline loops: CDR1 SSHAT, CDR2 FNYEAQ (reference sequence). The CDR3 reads CASSPGTGQGGNTIYF. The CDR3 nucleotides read TGTGCCAGCAGCCCGGGGACTGGTCAGGGAGGAAACACCATATATTTT.

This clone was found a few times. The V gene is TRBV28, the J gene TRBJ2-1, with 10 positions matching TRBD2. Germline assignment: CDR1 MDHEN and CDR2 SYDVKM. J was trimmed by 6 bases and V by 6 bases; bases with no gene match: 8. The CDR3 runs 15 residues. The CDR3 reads CASRSSGGSFNEQFF. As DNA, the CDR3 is TGTGCCAGCAGGTCTAGCGGGGGATCTTTCAATGAGCAGTTCTTC.

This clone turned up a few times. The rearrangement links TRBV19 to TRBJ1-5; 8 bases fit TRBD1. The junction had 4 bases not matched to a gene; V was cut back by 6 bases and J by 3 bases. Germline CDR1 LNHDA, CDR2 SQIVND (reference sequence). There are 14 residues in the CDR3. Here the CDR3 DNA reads TGTGCCAGTAGCCGGGGACAGGTCAATCAGCCCCAGCATTTT. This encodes CASSRGQVNQPQHF.

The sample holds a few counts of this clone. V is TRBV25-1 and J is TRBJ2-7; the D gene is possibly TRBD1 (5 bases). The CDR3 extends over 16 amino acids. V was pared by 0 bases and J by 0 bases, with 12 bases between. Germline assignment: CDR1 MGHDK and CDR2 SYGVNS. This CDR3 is CASSEYRPGSSYEQYF. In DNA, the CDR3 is TGTGCCAGCAGTGAATATCGGCCAGGGTCCTCCTACGAGCAGTACTTC.

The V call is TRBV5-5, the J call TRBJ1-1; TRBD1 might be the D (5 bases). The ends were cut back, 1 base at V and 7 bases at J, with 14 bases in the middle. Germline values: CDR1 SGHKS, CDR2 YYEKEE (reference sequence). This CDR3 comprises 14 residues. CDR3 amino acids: CASSLSFGGGEAFF. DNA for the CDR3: TGTGCCAGCAGCTTGTCCTTTGGGGGAGGTGAAGCTTTCTTT.

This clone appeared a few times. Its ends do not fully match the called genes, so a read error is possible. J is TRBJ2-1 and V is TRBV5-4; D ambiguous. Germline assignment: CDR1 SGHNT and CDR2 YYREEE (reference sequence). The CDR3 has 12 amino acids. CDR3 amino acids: CAGSPTYNEQFF. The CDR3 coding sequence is TGTGCCGGCAGCCCTACCTACAATGAGCAGTTCTTC. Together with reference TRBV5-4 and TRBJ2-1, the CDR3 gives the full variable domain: ETGVTQSPTHLIKTRGQQVTLRCSSQSGHNTVSWYQQALGQGPQFIFQYYREEENGRGNFPPRFSGLQFPNYSSELNVNALELDDSALYLCAGSPTYNEQFFGPGTRLTVL.

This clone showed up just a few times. This CDR3 reads CAWSGGGGAREQYF. As DNA, the CDR3 is TGTGCCTGGAGTGGAGGGGGTGGGGCACGGGAGCAGTACTTC. V gene TRBV30 combines with J gene TRBJ2-7; D is possibly TRBD1 (6 bases). The CDR3 extends over 14 amino acids. Germline V CDR1 and CDR2: GTSNPN, SVGIG (reference sequence). With 1 base removed from V and 7 bases from J, the gap between germline ends came to 17 bases.

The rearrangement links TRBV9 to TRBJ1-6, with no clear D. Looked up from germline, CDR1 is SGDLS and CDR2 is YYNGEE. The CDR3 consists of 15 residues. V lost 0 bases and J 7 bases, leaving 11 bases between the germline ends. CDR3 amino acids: CASSVGAVGNSPLHF. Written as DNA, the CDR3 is TGTGCCAGCAGCGTAGGGGCAGTTGGGAATTCACCCCTCCACTTT.

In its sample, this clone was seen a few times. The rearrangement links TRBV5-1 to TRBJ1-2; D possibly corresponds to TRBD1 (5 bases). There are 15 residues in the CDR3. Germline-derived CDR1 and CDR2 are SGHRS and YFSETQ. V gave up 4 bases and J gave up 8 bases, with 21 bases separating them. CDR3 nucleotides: TGCGCCAGCAGCCAAATAACCGGGACTACGGACGGCTACACCTTC. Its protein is CASSQITGTTDGYTF.

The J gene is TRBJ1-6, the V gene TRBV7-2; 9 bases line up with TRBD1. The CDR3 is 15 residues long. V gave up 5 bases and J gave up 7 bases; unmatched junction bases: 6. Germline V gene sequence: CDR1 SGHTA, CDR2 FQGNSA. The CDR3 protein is CASSLQGAKNSPLHF. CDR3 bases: TGTGCCAGCAGCCTACAGGGGGCTAAGAATTCACCCCTCCACTTT.

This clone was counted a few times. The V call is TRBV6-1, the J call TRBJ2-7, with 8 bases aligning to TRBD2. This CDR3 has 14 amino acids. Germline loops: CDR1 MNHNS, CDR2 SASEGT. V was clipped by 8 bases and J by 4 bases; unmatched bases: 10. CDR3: CASRNGGALYEQYF. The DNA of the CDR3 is TGTGCCAGCCGCAACGGGGGGGCCCTTTACGAGCAGTACTTC.